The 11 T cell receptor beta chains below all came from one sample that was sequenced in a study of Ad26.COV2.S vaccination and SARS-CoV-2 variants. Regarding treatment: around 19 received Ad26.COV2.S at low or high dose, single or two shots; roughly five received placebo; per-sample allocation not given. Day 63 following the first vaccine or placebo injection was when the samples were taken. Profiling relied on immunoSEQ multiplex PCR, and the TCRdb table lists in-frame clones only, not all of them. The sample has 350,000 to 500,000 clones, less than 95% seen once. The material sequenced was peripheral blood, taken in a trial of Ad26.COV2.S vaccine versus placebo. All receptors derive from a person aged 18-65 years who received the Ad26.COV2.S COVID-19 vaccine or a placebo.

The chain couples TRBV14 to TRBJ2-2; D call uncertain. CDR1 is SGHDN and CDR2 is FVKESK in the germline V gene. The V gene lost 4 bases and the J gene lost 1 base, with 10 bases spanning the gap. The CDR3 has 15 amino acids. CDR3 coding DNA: TGTGCCAGCAGCCTCTTTGATAGGAACACCGGGGAGCTGTTTTTT. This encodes CASSLFDRNTGELFF.

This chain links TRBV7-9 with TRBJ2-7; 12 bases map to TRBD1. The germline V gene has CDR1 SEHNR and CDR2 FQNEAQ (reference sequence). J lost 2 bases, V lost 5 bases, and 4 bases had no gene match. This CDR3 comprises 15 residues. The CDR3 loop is CASSGDRGLTYEQYF. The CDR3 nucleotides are TGTGCCAGCAGCGGGGACAGGGGGCTTACCTACGAGCAGTACTTC. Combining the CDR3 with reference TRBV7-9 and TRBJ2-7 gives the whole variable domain DTGVSQNPRHKITKRGQNVTFRCDPISEHNRLYWYRQTLGQGPEFLTYFQNEAQLEKSRLLSDRFSAERPKGSFSTLEIQRTEQGDSAMYLCASSGDRGLTYEQYFGPGTRLTVT.

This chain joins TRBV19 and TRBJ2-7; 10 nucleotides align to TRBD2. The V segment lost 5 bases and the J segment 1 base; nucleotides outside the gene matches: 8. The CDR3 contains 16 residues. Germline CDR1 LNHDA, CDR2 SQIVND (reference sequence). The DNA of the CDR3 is TGTGCCAGTAGTCCCCGACTAGCGGGTAAATCCTACGAGCAGTACTTC. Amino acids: CASSPRLAGKSYEQYF.

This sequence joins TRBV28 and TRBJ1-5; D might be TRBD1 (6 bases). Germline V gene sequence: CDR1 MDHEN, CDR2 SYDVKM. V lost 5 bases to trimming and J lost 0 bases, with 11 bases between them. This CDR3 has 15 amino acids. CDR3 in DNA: TGTGCCAGCAGTGCAGGGGAATATAGCAATCAGCCCCAGCATTTT. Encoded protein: CASSAGEYSNQPQHF.

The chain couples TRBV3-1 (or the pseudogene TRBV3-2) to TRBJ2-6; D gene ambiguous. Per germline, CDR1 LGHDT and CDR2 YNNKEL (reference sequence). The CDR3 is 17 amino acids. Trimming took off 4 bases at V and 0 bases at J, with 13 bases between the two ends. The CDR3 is CASSPARLDSGANVLTF. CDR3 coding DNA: TGTGCCAGCAGCCCGGCGCGCCTTGACTCTGGGGCCAACGTCCTGACTTTC.

The CDR3 here is CASSVAGQPAYEQYF. The CDR3 DNA sequence: TGTGCCAGCAGCGTAGCCGGACAGCCAGCCTACGAGCAGTACTTC. The rearrangement uses TRBV9 and TRBJ2-7, with D perhaps TRBD1 (6 bases). CDR3 size: 15 residues. Germline CDR1 SGDLS, CDR2 YYNGEE. V lost 0 bases and J lost 2, with 12 bases in between.

CDR3 sequence reads: CASSTARGLEQYF. CDR3 coding DNA: TGTGCCAGCTCAACGGCCAGGGGGCTCGAGCAGTACTTC. The rearrangement joins TRBV18 to TRBJ2-7, with TRBD1 identical over 8 bases. The germline gives CDR1 KGHSH, CDR2 LQKENI. The J segment lost 6 bases and the V segment lost 5 bases, leaving 6 bases of the junction unmatched. CDR3 length equals 13 residues.

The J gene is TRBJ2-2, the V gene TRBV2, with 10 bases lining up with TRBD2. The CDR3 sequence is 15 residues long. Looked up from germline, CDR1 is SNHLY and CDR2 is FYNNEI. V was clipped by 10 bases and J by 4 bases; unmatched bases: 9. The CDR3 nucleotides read TGTGCCACCTCTATCGGACTAGCGGCCACCGGGGAGCTGTTTTTT. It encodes CATSIGLAATGELFF.

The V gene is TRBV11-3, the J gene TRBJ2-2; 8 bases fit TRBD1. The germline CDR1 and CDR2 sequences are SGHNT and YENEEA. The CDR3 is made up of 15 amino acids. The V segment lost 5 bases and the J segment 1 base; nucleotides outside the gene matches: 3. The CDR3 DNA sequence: TGTGCCAGCAGCCCCGGGACAGGGAACACCGGGGAGCTGTTTTTT. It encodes CASSPGTGNTGELFF.

The CDR3 protein is CASSRAGTNTGELFF. In DNA form, the CDR3 reads TGTGCCAGCAGCAGAGCGGGTACGAACACCGGGGAGCTGTTTTTT. The J gene is TRBJ2-2, the V gene TRBV7-2, with a possible D match to TRBD2 (6 bases). The CDR3 is 15 amino acids. The V end was cut by 5 bases, the J end by 0 bases, with 10 bases between. The V gene's germline CDR1 is SGHTA and CDR2 FQGNSA.

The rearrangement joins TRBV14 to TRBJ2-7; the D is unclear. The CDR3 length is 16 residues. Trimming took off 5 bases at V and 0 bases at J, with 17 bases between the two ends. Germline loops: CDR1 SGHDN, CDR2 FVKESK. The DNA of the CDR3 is TGTGCCAGCAGCACCCGAAACCGCTGGAGCTCCTACGAGCAGTACTTC. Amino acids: CASSTRNRWSSYEQYF. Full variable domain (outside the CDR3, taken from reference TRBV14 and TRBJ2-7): EAGVTQFPSHSVIEKGQTVTLRCDPISGHDNLYWYRRVMGKEIKFLLHFVKESKQDESGMPNNRFLAERTGGTYSTLKVQPAELEDSGVYFCASSTRNRWSSYEQYFGPGTRLTVT.